This T cell receptor beta chain emerged from a study of cytomegalovirus exposure and HLA in healthy donors (TCRdb year 2017). About the study as a whole: According to an earlier analysis of 550 to 700 of the donors, 150 million to 200 million T cells yielded approximately 120 million unique TCR beta sequences and 276 Gb of sequence data. An early release that covered several hundred HLA-typed donors contained about 300 gigabases of sequencing data and about 84 million unique TCR sequences. Of the roughly 410 genotyped donors, 75% to 85% were placed in the genetic ancestry cluster associated with self-reported Caucasian donors. The aim of the study was to test whether cataloging public T cell receptors could identify signatures of past pathogen exposure. The T cell repertoires of around 670 subjects were profiled by immunosequencing and related to cytomegalovirus serostatus. A separate validation cohort of approximately 120 different subjects was used in addition to the approximately 700-subject first cohort. To predict cytomegalovirus infection status, the study combined high-throughput TCR immunosequencing, statistical association of individual TCRs with disease status, and machine learning. In a later analysis, previously published TCR beta repertoires from several hundred donors were re-analyzed and high-resolution HLA genotyping was added so that TCR occurrence patterns could be studied. The later analysis used no new phenotypic data to find candidate immune exposures, relying instead on TCR beta sequences and their occurrence across donors. To decide whether each TCR beta V gene segment behaved as functional or pseudogenic, an earlier analysis of over 500 of the donors relied on high-throughput TCR beta sequencing. Alongside the repertoire data, information on donor age, sex, ethnicity and CMV serostatus was compiled. A later genetic analysis took genome-wide SNP genotypes for about three fifths of the 666 donors and used that subset as a discovery cohort. All discovery cohort repertoires had been generated using a single sequencing platform. HLA typing included class I and class II loci at four-digit resolution. Typing coverage differed by locus: A, B, C, DRB1 and DQB1 were typed in about 620-640 donors, DQA1 in 500 to 550, DPA1 in approximately 610, and DPB1 in roughly 450. Several DR-DQ haplotypes were handled as single units for association and clustering because linkage in the cohort was strong. Among under 450 genotyped donors of the cohort, an average of about 240,000 unique TCR beta nucleotide sequences were sequenced per donor, about a sixth of them non-productive. Broader findings and caveats from the paper: Linkage disequilibrium might explain the correlated functional status among segregating V segments, but an unknown experimental factor could not be ruled out. Most CMV-associated TCR beta chains appeared to be HLA-restricted in a later analysis, and the HLA associations seemed to be driven largely by CMV exposure. Assigning TCR associations to individual alleles was difficult when HLA alleles, especially DR and DQ, strongly co-occurred. In a later analysis, TCR association rates were found to vary across HLA loci, with the most associated TCRs seen for DRB1 alleles and the fewest for HLA-C alleles. Sequencing depth was assumed to be roughly uniform across donors in the presence/absence analyses, though that assumption may not hold. In a later analysis, HLA-associated TCR beta chains showed more clonal expansion and lower generation probabilities than non-associated chains that were equally common. According to the authors, the approach could potentially be generalized to other disease states and immunological phenotypes. In a later analysis, 16,951 TCR beta sequences were associated with specific HLA alleles at a false discovery rate of 0.05. Because HLA typing was missing for some donors at each locus, association tests included only the typed subset. A further reported finding was that TCR beta sequences accurately predicted the HLA-A and HLA-B alleles for most subjects in the first cohort. According to a later analysis, parvovirus B19, influenza, CMV and Epstein-Barr virus appeared linked to several top co-occurrence clusters. Because counts were too low, more than 15 rarely observed V segments, including chromosome 9 orphons, were excluded from the earlier analysis of some 590 of the donors. Most TCR sequences were observed very rarely across donors, whereas some public TCRs were present in many individuals. A cluster of highly shared sequence variants was judged likely to be a technical artifact of the sequencing pipeline. Three of the identified cytomegalovirus-associated TCR beta chains were confirmed in vitro to be specific for cytomegalovirus antigens. Compared with the roughly 600-donor mean, donors in an Asian-associated ancestry cluster had fewer N-insertions in productive TCRs, according to a later genetic analysis. In a later genetic analysis, a missense DCLRE1C variant was associated with V-gene and J-gene trimming of TCR beta chains, and the association was replicated in an independent cohort. Broadly in line with IMGT annotations, most TCR beta V segments showed up in productive rearrangements about 87% or about 30% of the time in an earlier analysis of approximately 600 of the donors. Cytomegalovirus status was reported to be diagnosed by the classifier with high specificity and sensitivity in both the original and validation cohorts. Immune exposure information for the cohort was limited to CMV serostatus. The study gave a list of around 170 TCR beta chains associated with cytomegalovirus. Some IMGT-functional V segments, including TRBV6-2 and TRBV6-3, could not be told apart with the 87-base-pair reads, so those segments were excluded. Only TCR beta chains were sequenced in this cohort, and the absence of alpha or paired-chain data limited detectable features.

In this sample, this clone turned up once. It lacks a known antigen. No qualities accompany the bases; no much larger clone lies one base away. Library prep was done by the immunoSEQ multiplex PCR assay. For the multiplex PCR, a mixture combining 60 forward primers for TCR Vbeta segments and 13 reverse primers for TCR Jbeta segments was used. Amplification of the CDR3 region of rearranged TCR beta genes was performed with a multiplex PCR assay on genomic DNA. The Illumina HiSeq System was used to sequence the amplified TCR beta libraries as 87-base-pair reads. As for the authors' bioinformatics: A later analysis counted some 74 million unique TCR beta chains across the 700 or so repertoires, and 10 million to 12 million of these chains were shared by at least two donors. Raw reads were error-corrected and collapsed into unique sequences with a nearest-neighbor algorithm that merged closely related sequences to remove PCR and sequencing errors. To assign V, D and J gene segments, CDR3 sequences were aligned to IMGT reference sequences. For a sequence to be retained, a match of at least six nucleotides was required to both a V gene segment and a J gene segment. Rearrangements were classified as productive when the CDR3 lacked stop codons and remained in frame with V and J, and all other rearrangements were classified as non-productive. Following IMGT convention, CDR3 was defined as the stretch from the second conserved V-encoded cysteine to the conserved J-encoded phenylalanine. The earlier analysis of 500 to 750 of the donors excluded any sequence lacking an unambiguous match to a single V gene segment. In an earlier analysis of several hundred of the donors, V segments were called functional above 56.7% productive rearrangements and were called segregating when the between-donor standard deviation exceeded 5%. A statistical classification framework was developed to diagnose cytomegalovirus status using the catalog of TCR beta chain sequences. In a later analysis, TCR nucleotide sequences were compared against IMGT/GENE-DB human TR gene sequences so that V and J genes could be assigned. A later analysis assigned CDR3 sequences and most-parsimonious VDJ recombination scenarios with the TCRdist pipeline. In a later analysis, each TCR beta chain was defined by its CDR3 amino acid sequence together with its V-gene family, and reads without a unique V-gene family were excluded. A later analysis removed 600 or so highly shared, low-generation-probability nucleotide sequences to deal with suspected cross-contamination and a sequencing artifact. For each public chain, a later analysis derived a clonal expansion index from normalized ranks of inferred template counts within each repertoire. A later analysis computed generation probabilities with a VDJ recombination model fitted to out-of-frame rearrangements, and checked the results against IGoR. Hypergeometric tests were used in a later analysis to score TCR-TCR, TCR-HLA and TCR-CMV co-occurrence, with a repertoire-size bias correction applied to the TCR pairs. A later analysis estimated false discovery rates by permuting HLA or CMV assignments 20 times. In a later analysis, co-occurring TCRs were grouped using DBSCAN, with TCRdist sequence similarity added in when clustering inside HLA-allele-positive subsets. Co-occurrence clustering excluded repertoires with fewer than 30,000 or more than 120,000 public chains, plus five with anomalous nucleotide sharing. In TCRdb, the immuneACCESS table is reduced to in-frame sequences with V and J assigned. These tables do not hold every clone; where another copy was compared, an unresolved V gene accounts for under half, and the others remain unexplained. V, J and clone size are taken as reported in that table, and D and trimming were inferred from the DNA itself. The sample table holds over 75,000 clones, of which 60% to 65% were seen once. Together, the top ten hold roughly 2.5% of the sample.

The cohort comprised 666 healthy bone marrow donors. At the time of sampling, all cohort members were nominally healthy, though unrecorded immune exposures were likely present. Of the 700 or so cohort members, 250 to 300 had positive CMV serostatus and around 350 had negative CMV serostatus, and CMV serostatus was not recorded for the donor. Every donor gave a peripheral blood sample, and the peripheral blood mononuclear cells from that sample were used for TCR beta sequencing. The Qiagen DNeasy Blood Extraction Kit was used to extract genomic DNA from the blood cell samples. The CDR3, cysteine through phenylalanine, is 15 amino acids long. The CDR3 DNA has 45 bases and is translated from base 1. CDR1 SGHTA and CDR2 FQGNSA are derived from the germline V gene. V and J lose 3 bases and 0 bases, and a span of 6 bases separates them.

The receptor was derived from a human donor in good health. The sequenced material came from PBMCs. The chain was built from TRBV7-2 and TRBJ2-6, with a tentative D gene TRBD2 over 6 matching bases. The CDR3 reads CASSLGGSGANVLTF. The nucleotides read TGTGCCAGCAGCTTGGGAGGCTCTGGGGCCAACGTCCTGACTTTC.